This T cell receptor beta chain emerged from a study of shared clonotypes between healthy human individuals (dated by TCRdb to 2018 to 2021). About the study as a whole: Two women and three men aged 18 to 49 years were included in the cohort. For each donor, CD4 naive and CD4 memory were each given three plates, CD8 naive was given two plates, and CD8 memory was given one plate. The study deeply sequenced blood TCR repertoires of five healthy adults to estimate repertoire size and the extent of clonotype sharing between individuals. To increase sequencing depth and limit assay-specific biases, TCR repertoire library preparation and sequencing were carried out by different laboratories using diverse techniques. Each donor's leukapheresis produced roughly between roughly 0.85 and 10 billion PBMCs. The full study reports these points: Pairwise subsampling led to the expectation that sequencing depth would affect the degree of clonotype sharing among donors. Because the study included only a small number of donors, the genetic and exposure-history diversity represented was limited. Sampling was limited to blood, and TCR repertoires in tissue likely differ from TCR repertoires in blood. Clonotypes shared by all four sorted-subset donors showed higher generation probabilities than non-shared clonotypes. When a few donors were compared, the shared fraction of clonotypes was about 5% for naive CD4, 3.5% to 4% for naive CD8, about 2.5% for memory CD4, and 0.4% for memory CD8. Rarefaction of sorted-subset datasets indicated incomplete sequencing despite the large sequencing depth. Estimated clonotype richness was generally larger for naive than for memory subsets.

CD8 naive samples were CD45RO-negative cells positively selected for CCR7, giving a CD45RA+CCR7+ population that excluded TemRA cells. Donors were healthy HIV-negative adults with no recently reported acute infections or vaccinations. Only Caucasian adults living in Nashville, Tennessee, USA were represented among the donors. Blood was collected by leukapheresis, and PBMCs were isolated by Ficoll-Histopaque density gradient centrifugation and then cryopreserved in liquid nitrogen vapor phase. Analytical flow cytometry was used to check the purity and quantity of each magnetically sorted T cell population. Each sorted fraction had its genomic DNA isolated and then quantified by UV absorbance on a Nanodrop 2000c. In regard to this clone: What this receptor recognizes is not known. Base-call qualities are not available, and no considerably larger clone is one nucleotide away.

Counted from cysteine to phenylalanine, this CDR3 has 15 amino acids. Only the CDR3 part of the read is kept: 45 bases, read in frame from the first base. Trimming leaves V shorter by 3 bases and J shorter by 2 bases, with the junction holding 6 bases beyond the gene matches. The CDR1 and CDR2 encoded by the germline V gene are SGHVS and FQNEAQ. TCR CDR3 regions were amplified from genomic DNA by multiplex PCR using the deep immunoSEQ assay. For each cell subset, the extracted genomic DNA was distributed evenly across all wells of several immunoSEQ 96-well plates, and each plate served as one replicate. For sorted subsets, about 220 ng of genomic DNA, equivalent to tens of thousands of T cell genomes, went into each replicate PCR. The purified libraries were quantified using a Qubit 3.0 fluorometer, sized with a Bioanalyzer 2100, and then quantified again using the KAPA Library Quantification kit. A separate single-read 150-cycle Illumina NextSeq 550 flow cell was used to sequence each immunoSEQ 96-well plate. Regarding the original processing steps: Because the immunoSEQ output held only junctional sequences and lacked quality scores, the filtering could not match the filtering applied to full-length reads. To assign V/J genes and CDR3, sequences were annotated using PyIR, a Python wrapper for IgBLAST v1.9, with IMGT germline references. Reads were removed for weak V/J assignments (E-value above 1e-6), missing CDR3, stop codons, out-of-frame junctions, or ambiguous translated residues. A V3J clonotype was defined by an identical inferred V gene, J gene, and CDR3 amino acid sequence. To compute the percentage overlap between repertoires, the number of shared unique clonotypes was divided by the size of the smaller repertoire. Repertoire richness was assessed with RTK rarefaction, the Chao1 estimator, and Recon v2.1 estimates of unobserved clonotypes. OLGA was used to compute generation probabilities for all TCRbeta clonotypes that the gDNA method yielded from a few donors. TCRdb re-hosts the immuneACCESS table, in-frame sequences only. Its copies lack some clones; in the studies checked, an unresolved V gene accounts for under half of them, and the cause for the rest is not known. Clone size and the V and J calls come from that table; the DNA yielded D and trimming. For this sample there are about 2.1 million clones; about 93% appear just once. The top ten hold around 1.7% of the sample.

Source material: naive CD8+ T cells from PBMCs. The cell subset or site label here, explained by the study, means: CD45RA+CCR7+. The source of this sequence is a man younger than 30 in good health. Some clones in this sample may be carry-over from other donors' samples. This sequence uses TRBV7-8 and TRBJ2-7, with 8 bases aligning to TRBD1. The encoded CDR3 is CASSFSRDRPYEQYF. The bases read TGTGCCAGCAGCTTCTCCCGGGACAGGCCCTACGAGCAGTACTTC. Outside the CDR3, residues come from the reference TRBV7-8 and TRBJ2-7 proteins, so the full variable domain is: GAGVSQSPRYKVAKRGQDVALRCDPISGHVSLFWYQQALGQGPEFLTYFQNEAQLDKSGLPSDRFFAERPEGSVSTLKIQRTQQEDSAVYLCASSFSRDRPYEQYFGPGTRLTVT.